The 4 T cell receptor beta chains below come from one sample, sequenced in a study of T cell responses to AZD1222 COVID-19 vaccine. Profiled with immunoSEQ multiplex PCR; TCRdb holds only in-frame clones, not every one. The data show some 110,000 clones, about 82% seen once. Sample: peripheral blood, taken 28 days after the second AZD1222 dose. All receptors derive from an adult who received the AZD1222 COVID-19 vaccine.

This clone showed up just a few times. This chain joins TRBV7-2 and TRBJ2-7, with TRBD1 matching 9 bases. The CDR3 sequence is 15 residues long. CDR1 is SGHTA and CDR2 is FQGNSA in the germline V gene. V shed 4 bases and J 0 bases; nucleotides not matched to a gene: 4. The DNA for the CDR3 is TGTGCCAGCAGCTCCGGGACAGGGTTCTCCTACGAGCAGTACTTC. This translates into CASSSGTGFSYEQYF.

This chain connects TRBV5-4 to TRBJ2-7; 9 positions match TRBD1. V gave up 6 bases and J gave up 3 bases; unmatched junction bases: 7. Germline CDR1 is SGHNT and CDR2 is YYREEE (reference sequence). CDR3 length: 14 residues. CDR3 nucleotides: TGTGCCAGCACTCCGGGGACAGGGCTCTACGAGCAGTACTTC. Translation gives CASTPGTGLYEQYF.

The chain uses TRBV5-1 and TRBJ2-5; 7 bases are a match to TRBD1. The germline V gene encodes CDR1 SGHRS and CDR2 YFSETQ. The CDR3 is 14 amino acids. The trim removed 9 bases at V and 4 bases at J, leaving 12 bases unmatched. CDR3 amino acids: CATGTGVSRETQYF. The CDR3 nucleotides are TGCGCCACAGGTACAGGGGTGAGTCGAGAGACCCAGTACTTC.

The genes are TRBV10-1 and TRBJ1-1; D is perhaps TRBD1 (5 bases). Germline V gives CDR1 WNHNN, CDR2 SYGVQD (reference sequence). This CDR3 contains 13 residues. Trimming removed 6 bases from V and 3 bases from J, with 11 bases in between. CDR3 in DNA: TGCGCCAGCAGCGGGGGTGATCACACTGAAGCTTTCTTT. This codes for CASSGGDHTEAFF.